The rows below give T cell receptor beta chains drawn from one sample of a study of T cell repertoires in ileal Crohn's disease. The data were produced by immunoSEQ multiplex PCR, yet TCRdb's version contains in-frame clones alone and is incomplete. This table has 10,000 to 14,000 clones, more than 65% appearing once. Input material: ileal tissue. The receptors originated from an adult with Crohn's disease. Each CDR3 is given without its conserved first and last residue. Fields, in order: V gene, CDR3 protein.

>TRBV7-2
ASSTGLTNSPLH
>TRBV5-6
ASSFWLAGVHEQY
>TRBV2
ASRYNNEKLF
>TRBV7-3
ASSPQGLQTDTQY
>TRBV18
ASSPPRTGSTDTQY
>TRBV5-4
ASSLGGYGYT
>TRBV4-2
ASSRTWTGDNSPLH
>TRBV6-5
ASRIDRAQDTEAF
>TRBV5-6
ASSLVTVMNTEAF
>TRBV7-9
ASSSRGGGPNTEAF
>TRBV11-2
ASSGDRVGYEQY
>TRBV7-2
ASSSYIEQY
>TRBV28
ASSFMDGLETQY
>TRBV11-3
ASDFNPLAGEKDTQY
>TRBV9
ASSLRQGDTEAF
>TRBV5-4
ASSLPPHRDRGYT
>TRBV14
ASSQAGLQPQH
>TRBV7-8
ASSLKAVERPN
>TRBV7-3
ASSSSGTSTDTQY
>TRBV13
ASSFFYEQY
>TRBV5-4
ASSRSTGGESGELF
>TRBV29-1
SGVTGSKVQGNTIY
>TRBV11-3
ASSLDPGGVVGNEQF
>TRBV7-2
ASSLGRGGNQPQH
>TRBV7-2
ASSLARGTEKLF
>TRBV6-5
ASSYSYAGNNSPLH
>TRBV7-2
ASSFTSGGSTDTQY
>TRBV5-4
ASSSEGTDTQY
>TRBV7-9
ASTRTGYYGYT
>TRBV5-6
ASSPENNYGYT
>TRBV4-1
ASSQSHRGSSTDTQY
>TRBV7-7
ASSRLAEETQY
>TRBV19
ASSIPYSGNTIY
>TRBV2
ASTARGSFYEQY
>TRBV10-1
ASRQRGNTEAF
>TRBV11-3
ASSPTRSSRYT
>TRBV7-8
ASSLLTGDYGYT
>TRBV5-1
ASRGQAYEQY
>TRBV2
ASSVRPGYNEKLF
>TRBV2
ASSEVAGGTTDTQY
>TRBV4-1
ASSQDPSPEAF
>TRBV5-1
ASSLVQGYAGANVLT